These T cell receptor beta chains were read from a single sample in a study of blood T cell repertoires in COVID-19. Clones were read by immunoSEQ multiplex PCR, and TCRdb kept only the in-frame ones, dropping some. The sample has over 30,000 clones; roughly nine tenths are singletons. The specimen was peripheral blood. These receptors were collected from a human donor in a cohort sampled during active COVID-19. CDR3s include the opening cysteine and the closing phenylalanine or tryptophan. D genes are given only for firm matches. Only some rows state a clone size, as once, few, many or a class for expanded clones.

DNA	CDR3	V	D	size	J
TGTGCCAGCAGTTTCCGGGTTGATAATTCACCCCTCCACTTT	CASSFRVDNSPLHF	TRBV6-5	NA	NA	TRBJ1-6
TGTGCCTGGGACCGAGGGCCCTTGAACACTGAAGCTTTCTTT	CAWDRGPLNTEAFF	TRBV30	NA	NA	TRBJ1-1
TGTGCCAGCAGCCAAGCCGGGACAGGGGGCAGTTCACCCCTCCACTTT	CASSQAGTGGSSPLHF	TRBV3-1/TRBV3-2	TRBD1	NA	TRBJ1-6
TGTGCCAGTTGGGACCGGGGGTCGAATTCACCCCTCCACTTT	CASWDRGSNSPLHF	TRBV28	NA	NA	TRBJ1-6
TGTGCCACCAGTGATTATTCCGGAGATGGCTACACCTTC	CATSDYSGDGYTF	TRBV24-1	NA	NA	TRBJ1-2
TGTGCCAGCAGCTTCGGGGGTTCGAACACCGGGGAGCTGTTTTTT	CASSFGGSNTGELFF	TRBV7-6	NA	NA	TRBJ2-2
TGTGCCAGTAGAGTACTTAGCTATGGCTACACCTTC	CASRVLSYGYTF	TRBV19	NA	NA	TRBJ1-2
TGTGCCAGCAGCTCGGACGGGGGGGCAGGGGATACGCAGTATTTT	CASSSDGGAGDTQYF	TRBV11-3	TRBD2	NA	TRBJ2-3
TGTGCCAGCAGTGATTTAGAGGGAGCGGGGGGAAATGAGCAGTTCTTC	CASSDLEGAGGNEQFF	TRBV6-2/TRBV6-3	TRBD2	NA	TRBJ2-1
TGCGCCAGCAGCCAAGGAGGGCTAGTTTTGGGGGGTCCTGGAAACACCATATATTTT	CASSQGGLVLGGPGNTIYF	TRBV4-1	NA	NA	TRBJ1-3
TGCGCCAGCAGCTTAGAGGGCACCTCTGGGGCCAACGTCCTGACTTTC	CASSLEGTSGANVLTF	TRBV5-1	NA	NA	TRBJ2-6
TGTGCCAGCAGCTTAAAATTAGGGGCTCACAATGAGCAGTTCTTC	CASSLKLGAHNEQFF	TRBV7-3	NA	NA	TRBJ2-1
TGTGCCAGCAGTCGGGGGGACTCTGGGGCCAACGTCCTGACTTTC	CASSRGDSGANVLTF	TRBV28	TRBD2	NA	TRBJ2-6
TGTGCCAGCAGTGAATTTAGGACAGCCTTTGAAAAACTGTTTTTT	CASSEFRTAFEKLFF	TRBV2	NA	NA	TRBJ1-4
TGTGCCAGCAGCCCGGGACTATTCCTAATCAATGAGCAGTTCTTC	CASSPGLFLINEQFF	TRBV6-2/TRBV6-3	TRBD2	NA	TRBJ2-1
TGCAGCGTTGAAATCGCTAGCGGGAGCAATGAGCAGTTCTTC	CSVEIASGSNEQFF	TRBV29-1	TRBD2	NA	TRBJ2-1
TGTGCCAGCAGCCGGGACAGGGTGTCCAATGAGCAGTTCTTC	CASSRDRVSNEQFF	TRBV5-6	TRBD1	NA	TRBJ2-1
TGCAGCGGCCGCCGCCAGGGACTTGAGCAGTTCTTC	CSGRRQGLEQFF	TRBV29-1	NA	NA	TRBJ2-1
TGTGCCAGCAGCCCAATCCTACAGGGAAATGAGCAGTTCTTC	CASSPILQGNEQFF	TRBV6-5	NA	NA	TRBJ2-1
TGTGCCAGCAGCTTTACCCGGTACAATGAGCAGTTCTTC	CASSFTRYNEQFF	TRBV5-6	NA	NA	TRBJ2-1
TGTGCCAGCTCACCGGACAGCAACTATGGCTACACCTTC	CASSPDSNYGYTF	TRBV18	NA	NA	TRBJ1-2
TGTGCCAGCAGCCAAACGAGCCCCGGGGAGCTGTTTTTT	CASSQTSPGELFF	TRBV16	NA	NA	TRBJ2-2
TGTGCCATCAGTGAGAGGGGTCAGGAATTATCTGAGTCACCCCTCCACTTT	CAISERGQELSESPLHF	TRBV10-3	NA	NA	TRBJ1-6
TGTGCCAGCAGAATGGACAGGGCGGTCTATGGCTACACCTTC	CASRMDRAVYGYTF	TRBV6-5	TRBD1	NA	TRBJ1-2
TGTGCCTGGAGCTCGGTGAACACTGAAGCTTTCTTT	CAWSSVNTEAFF	TRBV30	NA	few	TRBJ1-1
TGTGCCAGCAGTTTAGCCCGAGGTGGGAATTCACCCCTCCACTTT	CASSLARGGNSPLHF	TRBV28	NA	NA	TRBJ1-6
TGTGCCAGCAGCAGATTAGCGTCGGGCGGGGAGCTGTTTTTT	CASSRLASGGELFF	TRBV7-8	NA	NA	TRBJ2-2
TGTGCCAGCAGCGTAGCTTGGGACAGCGGCTTCGACTTTACGCAGTATTTT	CASSVAWDSGFDFTQYF	TRBV9	TRBD1	NA	TRBJ2-3
TGCGCCAGCAGCCAGGGAGGGAACACTGAAGCTTTCTTT	CASSQGGNTEAFF	TRBV4-1	NA	NA	TRBJ1-1
TGTGCTAGTGGTTTGGTGGGGCAGCAAGAGACCCAGTACTTC	CASGLVGQQETQYF	TRBV12-5	NA	NA	TRBJ2-5
TGTGCCAGCAGCCCCCTAGCGGTGGGGAGAGAGACCCAGTACTTC	CASSPLAVGRETQYF	TRBV9	TRBD2	NA	TRBJ2-5
TGTGCCAGCATCCCAGGGGCGGGAGGAGGGTATGAGCAGTTCTTC	CASIPGAGGGYEQFF	TRBV7-2	TRBD2	NA	TRBJ2-1
TGTGCCACCAGTGAGAGGCCACTAGCCACCGGGGAGCTGTTTTTT	CATSERPLATGELFF	TRBV24-1	NA	NA	TRBJ2-2
TGTGCCAGCAGTATCCAGGGCCGTACTGAAGCTTTCTTT	CASSIQGRTEAFF	TRBV5-4	NA	few	TRBJ1-1
TGTGCCAGCAGTTACTCCGAGCAGGGTGTTGAAGCTTTCTTT	CASSYSEQGVEAFF	TRBV6-6	NA	NA	TRBJ1-1
TGTGCCACCTACTCTAGCGGGAGGGCAGATACGCAGTATTTT	CATYSSGRADTQYF	TRBV15	TRBD2	NA	TRBJ2-3
TGTGCCAGCAGTTACGACAGGGCTGGCTACACCTTC	CASSYDRAGYTF	TRBV6-5	TRBD1	NA	TRBJ1-2
TGTGCCAGCAGCCCCATCCTCAGGGACAGTAATTCACCCCTCCACTTT	CASSPILRDSNSPLHF	TRBV4-2	TRBD1	NA	TRBJ1-6
TGTGCCGGCCGAAGGACTAGCTCCTACAATGAGCAGTTCTTC	CAGRRTSSYNEQFF	TRBV2	TRBD2	NA	TRBJ2-1
TGTGCCAGCAGTTTAATCGGGGGTGGAAACACCATATATTTT	CASSLIGGGNTIYF	TRBV28	NA	NA	TRBJ1-3
TGTGCCAGCAGCTTGGGCGTGTTCACAGATACGCAGTATTTT	CASSLGVFTDTQYF	TRBV5-4	NA	NA	TRBJ2-3
TGTGCCACCAGCAGGGGACGGGACACCTTAAATGGCTACACCTTC	CATSRGRDTLNGYTF	TRBV15	NA	few	TRBJ1-2
TGTGCCAGTAGTATAGCAGGGCAGGGGATTGAAAAACTGTTTTTT	CASSIAGQGIEKLFF	TRBV19	NA	NA	TRBJ1-4
TGTGCCAGCAGTGCCCAAACCGGGGGACCAGAGACCCAGTACTTC	CASSAQTGGPETQYF	TRBV2	NA	NA	TRBJ2-5